This T cell receptor beta chain was found in a study of cytomegalovirus exposure and HLA in healthy donors. Across the whole study: Earlier sequencing of 150 million to 200 million T cells yielded 95 million to 120 million unique TCR beta sequences. In an early release, HLA-typed donors contributed approximately 82 million unique TCR sequences. Study-level points and caveats: Several top significant clusters appeared, in a later analysis, to be linked to common viral pathogens. It was reported that the classifier diagnosed cytomegalovirus status with high specificity and sensitivity in both the original and validation cohorts.

V was clipped by 5 bases and J by 0 bases, with 12 bases between them. The germline V gene encodes CDR1 LNHDA and CDR2 SQIVND (reference sequence). This CDR3 contains 15 residues. A multiplex PCR was run with 60 Vbeta primers and 13 Jbeta primers. Assay: immunoSEQ multiplex PCR; the TCRdb copy retains only in-frame clones and omits some. This table holds about 300,000 clones, 80% to 90% found once. Remarks on this clone: What it recognizes is unknown.

This sequence joins TRBV19 and TRBJ2-3; a possible D gene is TRBD2 (5 bases). The sequencing sample was made of PBMCs. The origin of this receptor is a man in his forties in good health and CMV-seropositive. CDR3 region: CASSGVALSTDTQYF. Written as DNA, the CDR3 is TGTGCCAGTAGTGGGGTAGCGCTCAGCACAGATACGCAGTATTTT.